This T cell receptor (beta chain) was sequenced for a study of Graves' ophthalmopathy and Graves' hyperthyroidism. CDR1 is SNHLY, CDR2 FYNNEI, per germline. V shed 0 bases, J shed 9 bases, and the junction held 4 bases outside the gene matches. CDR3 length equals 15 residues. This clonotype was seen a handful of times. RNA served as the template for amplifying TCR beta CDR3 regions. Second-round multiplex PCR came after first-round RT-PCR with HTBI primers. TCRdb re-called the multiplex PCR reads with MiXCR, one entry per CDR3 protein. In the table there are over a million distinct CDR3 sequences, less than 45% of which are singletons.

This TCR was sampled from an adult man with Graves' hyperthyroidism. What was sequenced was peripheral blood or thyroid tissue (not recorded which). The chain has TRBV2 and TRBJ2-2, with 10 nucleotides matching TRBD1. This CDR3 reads CASSEARTGGRELFF. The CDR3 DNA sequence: TGTGCCAGCAGTGAAGCTCGGACAGGGGGACGGGAGCTGTTTTTT.